This T cell receptor beta chain originates from a study of T cell responses to AZD1222 COVID-19 vaccine. V gave up 4 bases and J gave up 2 bases; unmatched junction bases: 6. This CDR3 has 16 amino acids. Per germline, CDR1 SGHDN and CDR2 FVKESK. Using immunoSEQ multiplex PCR, the repertoire was profiled, and TCRdb retains in-frame clones only, with some absent. The table lists about 120,000 clones, about nine tenths of them singletons. This clonotype originated in an adult in good health. Sequenced here: peripheral blood, sampled on day 0 of AZD1222 vaccination. This chain uses TRBV14 with TRBJ2-3; 10 bases are shared with TRBD2. As DNA, the CDR3 is TGTGCCAGCAGCCCAGGACTAGCGGACTCCACAGATACGCAGTATTTT. Translation: CASSPGLADSTDTQYF.